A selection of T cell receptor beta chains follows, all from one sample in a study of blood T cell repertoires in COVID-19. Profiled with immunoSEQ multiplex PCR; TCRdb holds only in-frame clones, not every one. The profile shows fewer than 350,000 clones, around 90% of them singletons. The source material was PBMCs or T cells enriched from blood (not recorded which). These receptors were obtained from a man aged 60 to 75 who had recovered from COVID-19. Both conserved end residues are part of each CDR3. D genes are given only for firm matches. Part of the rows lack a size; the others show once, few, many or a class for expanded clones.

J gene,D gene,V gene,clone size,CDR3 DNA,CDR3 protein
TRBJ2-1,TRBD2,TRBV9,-,TGTGCCAGCAGCGTAACCGGGACTAGCGGCGACAATGAGCAGTTCTTC,CASSVTGTSGDNEQFF
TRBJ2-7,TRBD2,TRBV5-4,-,TGTGCCAGCAGCTTGGTGGCGGGAGAAGGCGAGCAGTACTTC,CASSLVAGEGEQYF
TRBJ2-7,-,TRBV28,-,TGTGCCAGCAGTTCATACAGGGAAACCTACGAGCAGTACTTC,CASSSYRETYEQYF
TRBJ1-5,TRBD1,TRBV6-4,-,TGTGCCAGCAGCCGCCGAAAAGGGGGCGGTCAGCCCCAGCATTTT,CASSRRKGGGQPQHF
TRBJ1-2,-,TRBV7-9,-,TGTGCCAGCAGCTTCAATCCTCGACGACCTCGGGACTATGGCTACACCTTC,CASSFNPRRPRDYGYTF
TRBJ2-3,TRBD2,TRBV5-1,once,TGCGCCACCCAGCCGGCTAGCGGCCAGAGCACAGATACGCAGTATTTT,CATQPASGQSTDTQYF
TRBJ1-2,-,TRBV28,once,TGTGCCAGCAGTTCGACAGGTGGCTACACCTTC,CASSSTGGYTF
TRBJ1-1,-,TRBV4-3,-,TGCGCCAGCAGCCAAGATCCAGGGATGAACACTGAAGCTTTCTTT,CASSQDPGMNTEAFF
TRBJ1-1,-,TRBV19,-,TGTGCCAGTAGTCTGGGGGGGAGGCAGACTGAAGCTTTCTTT,CASSLGGRQTEAFF
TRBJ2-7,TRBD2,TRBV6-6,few,TGTGCCAGCAGTCCCCACTCGCTCGTACCCGGGACTAGCGGGAACTACGAGCAGTACTTC,CASSPHSLVPGTSGNYEQYF
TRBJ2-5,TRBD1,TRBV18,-,TGTGCCAGCTCACAGGACAGGGGGCCCGAGACCCAGTACTTC,CASSQDRGPETQYF
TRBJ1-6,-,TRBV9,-,TGTGCCAGCAGCGTAGACCCCCTGAGCTCCTATAATTCACCCCTCCACTTT,CASSVDPLSSYNSPLHF
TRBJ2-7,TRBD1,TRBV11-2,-,TGTGCCAGCAGCTCGGGACAGGGGCTCTACGAGCAGTACTTC,CASSSGQGLYEQYF
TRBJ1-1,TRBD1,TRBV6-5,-,TGTGCCAGCAGTTACCTCGGACAGGGAGCTGAAGCTTTCTTT,CASSYLGQGAEAFF
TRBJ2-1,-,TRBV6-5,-,TGTGCCAGCCGGTCCTACAATGAGCAGTTCTTC,CASRSYNEQFF
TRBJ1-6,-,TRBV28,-,TGTGCCAGCAGTTTAGGGGGGAGCCTTAATTCACCCCTCCACTTT,CASSLGGSLNSPLHF
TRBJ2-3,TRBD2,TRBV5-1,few,TGCGCCAGCAGCTTGGAAGGCGGGAGCTTAACGGCGCAGTATTTT,CASSLEGGSLTAQYF
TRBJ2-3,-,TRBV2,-,TGTGCCACCGCGCAGGAGGGGGATACGCAGTATTTT,CATAQEGDTQYF
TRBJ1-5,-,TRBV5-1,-,TGCGCCAGCAGCCCTATTGATCAGCCCCAGCATTTT,CASSPIDQPQHF
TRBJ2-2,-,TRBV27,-,TGTGCCAGCAGTAGTCTAGCGACCGCGAACACCGGGGAGCTGTTTTTT,CASSSLATANTGELFF
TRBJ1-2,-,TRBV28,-,TGTGCCAGCAGTTTTTTCGCAGGGGAAGCTAACTATGGCTACACCTTC,CASSFFAGEANYGYTF
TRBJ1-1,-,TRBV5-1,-,TGCGCCAGCAGCTTGTCCCCGGGAGAGGAAACTGAAGCTTTCTTT,CASSLSPGEETEAFF
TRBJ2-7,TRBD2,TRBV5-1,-,TGCGCCAGCAGCGACATCCCCGGGACTAGCGGCTACGGGAACGACGAGCAGTACTTC,CASSDIPGTSGYGNDEQYF
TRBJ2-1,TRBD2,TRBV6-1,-,TGTGCCAGCAGTGAAGCCTCTAGACTAGCGGGACTCTACAATGAGCAGTTCTTC,CASSEASRLAGLYNEQFF
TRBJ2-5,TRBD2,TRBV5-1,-,TGCGCCAGCAGCTTGGGGACTAGCGTTGAGACCCAGTACTTC,CASSLGTSVETQYF
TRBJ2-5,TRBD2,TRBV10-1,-,TGCGCCAGCAGTGTTCAGCGGGAGGTCGAGGAGACCCAGTACTTC,CASSVQREVEETQYF
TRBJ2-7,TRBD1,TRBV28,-,TGTGCCAGCAGTTTACTACCTCCGGGACAGGGCTCCTACGAGCAGTACTTC,CASSLLPPGQGSYEQYF
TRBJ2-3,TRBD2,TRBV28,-,TGTGCCAGCAGTCTTAGGACTAGCGGAGATACGCAGTATTTT,CASSLRTSGDTQYF
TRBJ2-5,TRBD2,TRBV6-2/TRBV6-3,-,TGTGCCAGCAGTCTACTCGGACTAGCGCAAGAGACCCAGTACTTC,CASSLLGLAQETQYF
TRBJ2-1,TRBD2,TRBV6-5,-,TGTGCCAGCAGCCGGACTAGGTCTGGCGGCAATGAGCAGTTCTTC,CASSRTRSGGNEQFF
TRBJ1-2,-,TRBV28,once,TGTGCCAGCAGCTCAAACTTTTATGGCTACACCTTC,CASSSNFYGYTF
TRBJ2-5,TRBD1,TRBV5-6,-,TGTGCCAGCAGCTTGGGGACAGGGGCAGAGACCCAGTACTTC,CASSLGTGAETQYF
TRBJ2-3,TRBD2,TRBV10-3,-,TGTGCCATCAGTACTAGCGGGAGACTTAATACGCAGTATTTT,CAISTSGRLNTQYF
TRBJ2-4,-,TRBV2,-,TGTGCCAGCAGTGTGTGGGGAGGGGGGAACATTCAGTACTTC,CASSVWGGGNIQYF
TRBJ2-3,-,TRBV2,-,TGTGCCAGCAGTGTTCAGGGTGTAAGGACAGATACGCAGTATTTT,CASSVQGVRTDTQYF
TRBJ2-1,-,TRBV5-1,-,TGCGCCAGCGCGTCGGCGGGGAGCTCCTACAATGAGCAGTTCTTC,CASASAGSSYNEQFF
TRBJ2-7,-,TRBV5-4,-,TGTGCCAGCAGCTTGGCGTCAGGGGGGTCCTACGAGCAGTACTTC,CASSLASGGSYEQYF
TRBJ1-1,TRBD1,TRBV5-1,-,TGCGCCAGCAGCTCGGGACAGGGGACGTATATAGAAGCTTTCTTT,CASSSGQGTYIEAFF
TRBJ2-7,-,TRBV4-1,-,TGCGCCAGCAGCCAAGGCCCCCCCGTGGGGGCCATGGACGAGCAGTACTTC,CASSQGPPVGAMDEQYF
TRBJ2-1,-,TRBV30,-,TGTGCCTGGAGTTCAGGGGTAGTCTACAATGAGCAGTTCTTC,CAWSSGVVYNEQFF
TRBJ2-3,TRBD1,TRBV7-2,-,TGTGCCAGCAGCCCTTGGACAGGGCGGACAGATACGCAGTATTTT,CASSPWTGRTDTQYF
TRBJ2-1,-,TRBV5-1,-,TGCGCCAGCAGCACGATTAGCGGTCCCTACAATGAGCAGTTCTTC,CASSTISGPYNEQFF
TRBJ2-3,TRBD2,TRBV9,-,TGTGCCAGCAGCGGGGGACTAGCGGGAGATACGCAGTATTTT,CASSGGLAGDTQYF
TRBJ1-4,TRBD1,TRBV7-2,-,TGTGCCAGCAGCCCCACAGGGGCCAATGAAAAACTGTTTTTT,CASSPTGANEKLFF
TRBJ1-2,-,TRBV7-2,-,TGTGCCAGCAGCTTAGAGTATTCGGCTAACTATGGCTACACCTTC,CASSLEYSANYGYTF
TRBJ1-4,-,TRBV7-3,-,TGTGCCAGCAGCTTATCACGAGCAACTAATGAAAAACTGTTTTTT,CASSLSRATNEKLFF
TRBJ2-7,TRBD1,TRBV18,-,TGTGCCAGCTCACCAGGGACAGGGGGAGGAATCGAGCAGTACTTC,CASSPGTGGGIEQYF
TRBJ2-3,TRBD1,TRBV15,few,TGTGCCACCAGCAACCGACAGGGGTCAGATACGCAGTATTTT,CATSNRQGSDTQYF